The entry below gives a single T cell receptor beta chain sequence along with its context. Its matching antigen is unknown. V was clipped by 1 base and J by 11 bases, with 14 bases between them. The CDR3 has 13 residues. Germline CDR1 MGHRA, CDR2 YSYEKL. Alopecia areata patients provided lesional scalp punch biopsies and peripheral blood. It was from PBMCs that CD4+ and CD8+ T cells were sorted. This entry comes from a study of CD8+ T cells in alopecia areata. Study background: Twice a day, 5 to 10 mg of oral tofacitinib was administered to treated patients.

General observations from the study: Patients shared TCRs less clearly than mice did, possibly owing to HLA.

Extracted RNA was reverse transcribed, and the resulting cDNA served as sequencing template. Assay: immunoSEQ multiplex PCR; the TCRdb copy retains only in-frame clones and omits some. The sample has about 180,000 clones; 59% are singletons. The chain has TRBV4-1 and TRBJ1-1; D possibly corresponds to TRBD1 (5 bases). The sequence came from a human donor with alopecia areata. Material: CD4+ T cells sorted from blood, obtained at week 0. The chain's CDR3 is CASSQVGRGRAFF. The CDR3 DNA reads TGCGCCAGCAGCCAAGTCGGTAGGGGTCGCGCTTTCTTT.